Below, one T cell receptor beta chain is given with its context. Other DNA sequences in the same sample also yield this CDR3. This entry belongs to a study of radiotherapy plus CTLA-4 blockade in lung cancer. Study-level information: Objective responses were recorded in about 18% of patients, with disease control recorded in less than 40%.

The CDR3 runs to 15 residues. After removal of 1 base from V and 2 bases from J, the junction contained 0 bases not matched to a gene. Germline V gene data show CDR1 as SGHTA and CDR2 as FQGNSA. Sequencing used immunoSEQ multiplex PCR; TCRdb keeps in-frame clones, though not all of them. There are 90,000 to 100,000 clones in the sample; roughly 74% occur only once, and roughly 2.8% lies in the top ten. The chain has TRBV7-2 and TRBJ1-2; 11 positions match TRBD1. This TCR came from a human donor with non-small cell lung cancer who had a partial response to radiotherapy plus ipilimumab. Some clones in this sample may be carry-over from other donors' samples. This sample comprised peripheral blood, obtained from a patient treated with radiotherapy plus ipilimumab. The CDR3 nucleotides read TGTGCCAGCAGCTTAGGGGACAGGGGGAACTATGGCTACACCTTC. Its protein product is CASSLGDRGNYGYTF.